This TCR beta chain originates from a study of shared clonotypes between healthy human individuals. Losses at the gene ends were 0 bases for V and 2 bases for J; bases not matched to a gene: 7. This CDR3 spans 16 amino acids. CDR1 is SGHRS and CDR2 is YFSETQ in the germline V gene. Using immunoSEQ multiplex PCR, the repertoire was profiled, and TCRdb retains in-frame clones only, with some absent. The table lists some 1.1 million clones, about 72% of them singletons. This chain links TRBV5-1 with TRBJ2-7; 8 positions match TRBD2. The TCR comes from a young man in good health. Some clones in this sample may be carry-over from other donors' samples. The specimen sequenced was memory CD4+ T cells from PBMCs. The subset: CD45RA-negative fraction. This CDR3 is CASSLGASGPTYEQYF. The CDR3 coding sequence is TGCGCCAGCAGCTTGGGGGCTAGCGGGCCTACCTACGAGCAGTACTTC.